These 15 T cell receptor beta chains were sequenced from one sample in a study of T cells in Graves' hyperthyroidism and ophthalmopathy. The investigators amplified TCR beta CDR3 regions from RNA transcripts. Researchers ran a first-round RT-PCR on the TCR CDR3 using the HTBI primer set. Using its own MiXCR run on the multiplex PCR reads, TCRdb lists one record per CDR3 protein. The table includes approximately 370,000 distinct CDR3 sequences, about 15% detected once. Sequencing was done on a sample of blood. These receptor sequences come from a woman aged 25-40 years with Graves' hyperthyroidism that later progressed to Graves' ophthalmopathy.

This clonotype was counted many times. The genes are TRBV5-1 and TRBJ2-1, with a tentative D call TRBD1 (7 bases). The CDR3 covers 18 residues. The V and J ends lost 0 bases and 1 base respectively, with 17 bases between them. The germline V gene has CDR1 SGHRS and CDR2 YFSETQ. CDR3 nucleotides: TGCGCCAGCAGCTTGGCCTTCTGGAGGGGGCAGTCCTACAATGAGCAGTTCTTC. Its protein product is CASSLAFWRGQSYNEQFF.

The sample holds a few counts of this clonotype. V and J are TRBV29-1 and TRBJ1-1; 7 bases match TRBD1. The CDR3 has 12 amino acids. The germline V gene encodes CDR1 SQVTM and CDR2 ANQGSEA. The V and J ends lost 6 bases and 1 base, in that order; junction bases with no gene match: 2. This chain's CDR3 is CSVWDRNTEAFF. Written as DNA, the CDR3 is TGCAGCGTCTGGGACAGGAACACTGAAGCTTTCTTT. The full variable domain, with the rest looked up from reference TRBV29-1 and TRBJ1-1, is SAVISQKPSRDICQRGTSLTIQCQVDSQVTMMFWYRQQPGQSLTLIATANQGSEATYESGFVIDKFPISRPNLTFSTLTVSNMSPEDSSIYLCSVWDRNTEAFFGQGTRLTVV.

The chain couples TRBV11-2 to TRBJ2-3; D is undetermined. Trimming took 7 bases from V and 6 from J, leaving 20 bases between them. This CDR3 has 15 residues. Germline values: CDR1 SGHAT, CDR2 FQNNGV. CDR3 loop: CASTSGRQILDTQYF. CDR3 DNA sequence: TGTGCCAGCACGTCCGGGCGGCAAATTCTTGATACGCAGTATTTT.

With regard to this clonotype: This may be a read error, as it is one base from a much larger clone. For the CDR3, the DNA is TGTGCCAGCAGTCCTTGGACAAGGGCCGATACGCAGTATTTT. Protein: CASSPWTRADTQYF. J is TRBJ2-3 and V is TRBV11-2; possibly TRBD1 for D (5 bases). Trimming stripped 6 bases from V and 6 bases from J, with 16 bases between. The germline gives CDR1 SGHAT, CDR2 FQNNGV. This CDR3 region has 14 residues.

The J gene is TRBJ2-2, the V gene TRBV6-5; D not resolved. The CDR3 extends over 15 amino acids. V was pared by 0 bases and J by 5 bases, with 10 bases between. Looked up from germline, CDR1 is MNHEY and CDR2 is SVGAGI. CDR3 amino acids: CASSYSGEATGELFF. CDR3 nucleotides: TGTGCCAGCAGTTACTCTGGGGAAGCGACCGGGGAGCTGTTTTTT.

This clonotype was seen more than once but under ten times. DNA of the CDR3: TGTGCCAGCAGCTCCCGCGGGGGACTAGCGGCGGGGAACACCGGGGAGCTGTTTTTT. Protein sequence: CASSSRGGLAAGNTGELFF. The chain carries TRBV7-9 and TRBJ2-2, with TRBD2 identical over 11 bases. Unmatched junction bases numbered 11, after V lost 4 bases and J lost 1 base. The CDR3 consists of 19 residues. The germline CDR1 and CDR2 sequences are SEHNR and FQNEAQ (reference sequence).

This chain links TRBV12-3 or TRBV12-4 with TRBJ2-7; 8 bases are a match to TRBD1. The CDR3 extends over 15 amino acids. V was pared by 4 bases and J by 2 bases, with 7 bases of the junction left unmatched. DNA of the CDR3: TGTGCCAGCAGTTACGGGACAGGAGGTGCCTACGAGCAGTACTTC. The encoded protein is CASSYGTGGAYEQYF.

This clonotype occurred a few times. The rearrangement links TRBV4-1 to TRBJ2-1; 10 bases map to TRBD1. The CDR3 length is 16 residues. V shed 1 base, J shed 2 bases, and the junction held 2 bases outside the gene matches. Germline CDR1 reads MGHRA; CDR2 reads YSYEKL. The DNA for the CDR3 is TGCGCCAGCAGCCAAGGGACAGGGGGAGCCTACAATGAGCAGTTCTTC. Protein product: CASSQGTGGAYNEQFF.

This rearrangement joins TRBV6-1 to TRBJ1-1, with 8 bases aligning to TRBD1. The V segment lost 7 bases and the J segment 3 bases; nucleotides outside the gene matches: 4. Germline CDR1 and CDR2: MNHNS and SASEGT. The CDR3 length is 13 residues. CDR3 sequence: CASTSQGDTEAFF. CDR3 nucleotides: TGTGCCAGCACCTCACAGGGGGACACTGAAGCTTTCTTT.

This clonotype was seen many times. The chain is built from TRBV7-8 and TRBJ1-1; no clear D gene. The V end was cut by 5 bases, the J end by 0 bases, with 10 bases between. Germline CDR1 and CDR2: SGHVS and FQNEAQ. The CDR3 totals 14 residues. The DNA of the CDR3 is TGTGCCAGCAGCCCCTACTCTATGAACACTGAAGCTTTCTTT. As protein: CASSPYSMNTEAFF.

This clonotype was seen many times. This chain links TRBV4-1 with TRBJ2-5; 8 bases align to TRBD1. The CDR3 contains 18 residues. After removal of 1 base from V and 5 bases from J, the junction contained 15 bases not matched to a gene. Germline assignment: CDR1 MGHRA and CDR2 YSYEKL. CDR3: CASSQATSGQGAPETQYF. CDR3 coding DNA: TGCGCCAGCAGCCAAGCTACTTCCGGCCAGGGGGCTCCTGAGACCCAGTACTTC.

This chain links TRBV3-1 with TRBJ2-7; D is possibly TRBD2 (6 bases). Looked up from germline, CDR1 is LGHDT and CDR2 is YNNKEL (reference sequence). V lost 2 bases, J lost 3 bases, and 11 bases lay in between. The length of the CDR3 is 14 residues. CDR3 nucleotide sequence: TGTGCCAGCAGCCAACCGGGACTCTTCTACGAGCAGTACTTC. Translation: CASSQPGLFYEQYF.

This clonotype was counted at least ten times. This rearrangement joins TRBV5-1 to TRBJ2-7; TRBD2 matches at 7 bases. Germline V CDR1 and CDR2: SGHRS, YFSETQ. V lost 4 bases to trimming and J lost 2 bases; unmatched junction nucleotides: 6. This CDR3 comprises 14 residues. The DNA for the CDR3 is TGCGCCAGCAGCGTTGGACTAGAACCCTACGAGCAGTACTTC. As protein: CASSVGLEPYEQYF.

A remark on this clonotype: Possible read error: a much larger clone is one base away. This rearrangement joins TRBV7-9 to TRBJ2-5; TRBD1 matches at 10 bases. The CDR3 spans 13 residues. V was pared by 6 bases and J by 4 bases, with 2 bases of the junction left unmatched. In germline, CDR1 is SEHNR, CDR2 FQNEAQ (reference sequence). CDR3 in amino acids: CASRDRGRETQYF. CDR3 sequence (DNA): TGTGCCAGCAGAGACAGGGGGCGAGAGACCCAGTACTTC. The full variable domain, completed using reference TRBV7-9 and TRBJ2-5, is DTGVSQNPRHKITKRGQNVTFRCDPISEHNRLYWYRQTLGQGPEFLTYFQNEAQLEKSRLLSDRFSAERPKGSFSTLEIQRTEQGDSAMYLCASRDRGRETQYFGPGTRLLVL.

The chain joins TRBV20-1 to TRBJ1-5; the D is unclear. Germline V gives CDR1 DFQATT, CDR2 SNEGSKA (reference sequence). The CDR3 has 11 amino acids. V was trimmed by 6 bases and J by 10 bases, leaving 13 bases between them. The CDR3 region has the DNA TGCAGTGCCTTGGACGGTGGACCCCAGCATTTT. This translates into CSALDGGPQHF.